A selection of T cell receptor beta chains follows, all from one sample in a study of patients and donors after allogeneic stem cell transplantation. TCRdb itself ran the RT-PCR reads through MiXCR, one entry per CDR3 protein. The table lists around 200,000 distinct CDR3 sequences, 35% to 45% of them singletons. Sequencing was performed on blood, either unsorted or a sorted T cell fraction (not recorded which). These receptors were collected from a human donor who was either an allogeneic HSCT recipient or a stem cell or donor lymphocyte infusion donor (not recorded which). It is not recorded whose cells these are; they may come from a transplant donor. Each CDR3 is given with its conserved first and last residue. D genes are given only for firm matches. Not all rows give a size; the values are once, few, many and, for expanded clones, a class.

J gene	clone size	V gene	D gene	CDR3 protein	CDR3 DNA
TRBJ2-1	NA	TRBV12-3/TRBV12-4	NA	CASSLLGGGEQFF	TGTGCCAGCAGTTTGTTGGGGGGAGGTGAGCAGTTCTTC
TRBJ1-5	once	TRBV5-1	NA	CASSLEGIYNQPQHF	TGCGCCAGCAGCTTGGAAGGTATTTACAATCAGCCCCAGCATTTT
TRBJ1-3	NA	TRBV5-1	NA	CASSRETGNTIYF	TGCGCCAGCAGCCGGGAGACTGGAAACACCATATATTTT
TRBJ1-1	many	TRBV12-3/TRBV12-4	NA	CASSWGGTEAFF	TGTGCCAGCAGTTGGGGGGGAACTGAAGCTTTCTTT
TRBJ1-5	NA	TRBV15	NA	CATSRDMFGQPQHF	TGTGCCACCAGCAGAGATATGTTTGGTCAGCCCCAGCATTTT
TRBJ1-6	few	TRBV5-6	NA	CASSSTPFSYSPLHF	TGTGCCAGCAGCTCGACGCCTTTCTCTTATTCACCCCTCCACTTT
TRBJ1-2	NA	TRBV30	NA	CAWSGTTGGYTF	TGTGCCTGGAGTGGGACCACCGGTGGCTACACCTTC
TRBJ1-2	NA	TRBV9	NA	CASSVAGYTGYGYTF	TGTGCCAGCAGCGTAGCTGGGTACACGGGGTATGGCTACACCTTC
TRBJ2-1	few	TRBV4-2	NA	CASSQDRRLVGEQFF	TGTGCCAGCAGCCAAGACCGGCGGCTGGTCGGTGAGCAGTTCTTC
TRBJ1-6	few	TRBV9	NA	CASSVQGHRSPLHF	TGTGCCAGCAGCGTTCAGGGACATCGTTCACCCCTCCACTTT
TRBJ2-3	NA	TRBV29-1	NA	CSVTGMRTDTQYF	TGCAGCGTGACGGGGATGCGCACAGATACGCAGTATTTT
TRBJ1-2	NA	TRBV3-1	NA	CASSQEAARGGGYTF	TGTGCCAGCAGCCAAGAAGCGGCACGGGGGGGAGGCTACACCTTC
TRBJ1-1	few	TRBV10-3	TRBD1	CAISAFSGQGAEAFF	TGTGCCATCAGTGCGTTTTCAGGACAGGGGGCTGAAGCTTTCTTT
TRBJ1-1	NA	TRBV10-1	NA	CASSESGVGEAFF	TGCGCCAGCAGTGAGTCGGGGGTCGGTGAAGCTTTCTTT
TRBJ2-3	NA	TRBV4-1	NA	CASSQASSRGADTQYF	TGCGCCAGCAGCCAAGCGTCCTCCAGGGGGGCAGATACGCAGTATTTT
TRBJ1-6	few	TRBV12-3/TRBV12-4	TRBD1	CASRRTGQGSPLHF	TGTGCCAGCAGGCGGACAGGCCAAGGGTCACCCCTCCACTTT
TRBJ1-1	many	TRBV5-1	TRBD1	CASSFDRVGREAFF	TGCGCCAGCAGCTTCGACAGGGTGGGACGCGAAGCTTTCTTT
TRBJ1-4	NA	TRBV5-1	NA	CASSATGISNEKLFF	TGCGCCAGCAGCGCAACCGGGATATCTAATGAAAAACTGTTTTTT
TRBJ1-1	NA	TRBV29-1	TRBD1	CSVQGLTEAFF	TGCAGCGTACAGGGGCTGACTGAAGCTTTCTTT
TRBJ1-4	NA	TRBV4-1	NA	CASSPGQLATNEKLFF	TGCGCCAGCAGCCCTGGACAGCTTGCAACTAATGAAAAACTGTTTTTT
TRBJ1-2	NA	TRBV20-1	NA	CSASPPSQGRGYTF	TGCAGTGCTAGTCCCCCCTCCCAGGGGAGAGGCTACACCTTC
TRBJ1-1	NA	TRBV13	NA	CASSLASEAFF	TGTGCCAGCAGCTTAGCCTCTGAAGCTTTCTTT
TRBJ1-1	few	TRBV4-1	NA	CASSQDRWRGTEAFF	TGCGCCAGCAGCCAAGACCGATGGCGGGGGACTGAAGCTTTCTTT
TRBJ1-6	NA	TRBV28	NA	CASSRGAPLHF	TGTGCCAGCAGCCGGGGTGCACCCCTCCACTTT
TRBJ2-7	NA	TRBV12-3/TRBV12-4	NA	CASSYHSYEQYF	TGTGCCAGCAGTTACCACTCCTACGAGCAGTACTTC
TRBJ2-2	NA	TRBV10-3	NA	CATGKNTGELFF	TGTGCCACAGGGAAGAACACCGGGGAGCTGTTTTTT
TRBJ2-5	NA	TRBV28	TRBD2	CASSLKVAGGTQYF	TGTGCCAGCAGTTTGAAGGTAGCGGGAGGGACCCAGTACTTC
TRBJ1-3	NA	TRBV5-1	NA	CASSLESGNTIYF	TGCGCCAGCAGCTTGGAATCTGGAAACACCATATATTTT
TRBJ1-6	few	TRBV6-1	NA	CASGWSYNSPLHF	TGTGCCAGCGGCTGGAGTTATAATTCACCCCTCCACTTT